The clone carrying this T cell receptor beta chain was detected only a few times. Its target is unknown. Staff drew roughly 10 milliliters of peripheral blood from each donor. Alongside a J-beta primer mix, a sample-barcoded 5' primer served in a second PCR lasting about 7 to 11 cycles. TCRdb itself ran the 5' RACE reads through MiXCR, one entry per CDR3 protein. The sample lists roughly 1,500,000 distinct CDR3 sequences, 30% to 35% occurring once. The CDR3 loop spans 16 amino acids. Germline CDR1 is DFQATT and CDR2 is SNEGSKA (reference sequence). V gave up 3 bases and J gave up 3 bases, with 20 bases separating them. The entry originates in a study of blood T cells in healthy people across ages. Findings of the study overall: Changes in expanded clonotypes were possibly confounded, as the CMV status of donors was unknown.

The source of this sequence is a woman in her 30s in good health. The chain uses TRBV20-1 and TRBJ1-2; D might be TRBD1 (6 bases). Sequencing was carried out using blood. This chain's CDR3 is CSASLRTTGKYYGYTF. The CDR3 DNA is TGCAGTGCTAGTCTGCGTACAACAGGGAAATACTATGGCTACACCTTC.